This TCR beta chain derives from a study of a mutant IDH1 vaccine in newly diagnosed glioma. General study results and limits: Pseudoprogression apparently lacked any relation to changes in top peripheral T cell clonotypes.

The table came from immunoSEQ multiplex PCR; TCRdb's copy has only in-frame clones and leaves some out. This repertoire shows 30,000 to 40,000 clones, just under 85% found once; its top ten account for roughly 24%. The CDR3 covers 16 residues. Germline V gives CDR1 SEHNR, CDR2 FQNEAQ (reference sequence). Trimming took 0 bases from V and 5 from J; bases not matched to a gene: 9. Points on this clone: What it binds is not known.

The time point is: week 5, during vaccination. Each dose of the vaccine consisted of 300 ug of mutant IDH1 20-mer peptide, with topical imiquimod. V usage is TRBV7-9 and J usage is TRBJ2-5; 7 nucleotides align to TRBD2. The TCR was taken from a young man with glioma. The source material was PBMCs, sampled from a glioma patient whose treatment included an IDH1 peptide vaccine. The CDR3 DNA is TGTGCCAGCAGCTTAGCGGAAGGACTAGAAAGGGAGACCCAGTACTTC. As protein: CASSLAEGLERETQYF.